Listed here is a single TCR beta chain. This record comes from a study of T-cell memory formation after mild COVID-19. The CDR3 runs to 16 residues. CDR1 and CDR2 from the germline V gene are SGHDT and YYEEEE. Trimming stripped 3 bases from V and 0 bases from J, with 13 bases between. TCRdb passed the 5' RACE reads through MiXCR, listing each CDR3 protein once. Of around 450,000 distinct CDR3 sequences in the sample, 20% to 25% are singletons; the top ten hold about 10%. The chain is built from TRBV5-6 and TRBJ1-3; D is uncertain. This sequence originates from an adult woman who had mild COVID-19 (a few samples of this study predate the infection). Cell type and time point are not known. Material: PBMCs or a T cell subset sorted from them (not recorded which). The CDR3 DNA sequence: TGTGCCAGCAGCTCCGGTCCTTCAGACTCTGGAAACACCATATATTTT. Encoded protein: CASSSGPSDSGNTIYF. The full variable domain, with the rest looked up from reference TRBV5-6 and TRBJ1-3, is DAGVTQSPTHLIKTRGQQVTLRCSPKSGHDTVSWYQQALGQGPQFIFQYYEEEERQRGNFPDRFSGHQFPNYSSELNVNALLLGDSALYLCASSSGPSDSGNTIYFGEGSWLTVV.